This passage covers 30 T cell receptor beta chains from one sample sequenced in a study of shared clonotypes between healthy human individuals. Sequenced by immunoSEQ multiplex PCR; TCRdb stores in-frame clones only, minus some. The sample includes about 2 million clones, roughly 94% of them seen just once. Sequenced material: naive CD4+ T cells sorted from blood. Subset indicated: CD45RA+ positively selected. The receptors were gathered from a man aged 18 to 35 in good health.

V and J are TRBV5-4 and TRBJ1-1; possibly TRBD1 for D (6 bases). Germline CDR1 is SGHNT and CDR2 is YYREEE (reference sequence). This CDR3 spans 15 amino acids. The germline V and J ends were trimmed by 1 base and 4 bases, with 14 bases remaining between them. CDR3 protein: CASSLLGASSTEAFF. Written as DNA, the CDR3 is TGTGCCAGCAGCTTGTTGGGGGCCTCGAGCACTGAAGCTTTCTTT.

This clone came up once. The chain is built from TRBV10-2 and TRBJ2-7; 15 bases fit TRBD2. There are 20 residues in the CDR3. Germline V gene lookup returns CDR1 WSHSY and CDR2 SAAADI. The V and J ends lost 4 bases and 1 base, in that order; junction bases with no gene match: 14. CDR3 amino acids: CASSAFDPGLAGGGSYEQYF. The CDR3 region has the DNA TGCGCCAGCAGTGCCTTCGACCCGGGACTAGCGGGAGGAGGGTCCTACGAGCAGTACTTC.

Only one count was recorded for this clone. This chain links TRBV19 with TRBJ1-5; D perhaps matches TRBD1 (5 bases). Germline loops: CDR1 LNHDA, CDR2 SQIVND (reference sequence). The CDR3 has 12 amino acids. V dropped 6 bases and J dropped 7 bases, with 10 bases sitting between them. CDR3 DNA: TGTGCCAGTAGCCCAGGGCCCCAGCCCCAGCATTTT. Amino acid sequence: CASSPGPQPQHF.

A remark on this clone: Other DNA sequences from this sample encode an identical CDR3 as well. This rearrangement joins TRBV5-1 to TRBJ1-2; D remains unclear. V was trimmed by 4 bases and J by 4 bases, leaving 11 bases between them. The CDR3 consists of 13 residues. Germline V CDR1 and CDR2: SGHRS, YFSETQ. The CDR3: CASSPSGGYGYTF. The CDR3 region has the DNA TGCGCCAGCAGCCCCTCTGGTGGCTATGGCTACACCTTC.

The chain uses TRBV6-5 and TRBJ2-1; D gene unclear. Germline-derived CDR1 and CDR2 are MNHEY and SVGAGI. With 7 bases removed from V and 0 bases from J, the gap between germline ends came to 7 bases. This CDR3 contains 13 residues. CDR3 residues: CASKMSSYNEQFF. The CDR3 bases are TGTGCCAGCAAAATGAGCTCCTACAATGAGCAGTTCTTC.

The V call is TRBV7-2, the J call TRBJ1-2, with D possibly being TRBD1 (5 bases). V lost 2 bases to trimming and J lost 7 bases, with 11 bases between them. The CDR3 loop spans 13 amino acids. CDR1 SGHTA and CDR2 FQGNSA come from the germline V gene. The CDR3 DNA follows: TGTGCCAGCAGCTTACCAGGGATGGGTGGCTACACCTTC. Translation gives CASSLPGMGGYTF.

The chain uses TRBV5-8 and TRBJ2-2; the match to TRBD1 covers 7 bases. This CDR3 is 15 amino acids long. V shed 4 bases and J 3 bases; nucleotides not matched to a gene: 6. Germline V gene data show CDR1 as SGHTS and CDR2 as YDEGEE. The CDR3, as DNA: TGTGCCAGCAGCATAGGACAGGAGCACACCGGGGAGCTGTTTTTT. It yields the protein CASSIGQEHTGELFF. Full variable domain (outside the CDR3, taken from reference TRBV5-8 and TRBJ2-2): EAGVTQSPTHLIKTRGQQATLRCSPISGHTSVYWYQQALGLGLQFLLWYDEGEERNRGNFPPRFSGRQFPNYSSELNVNALELEDSALYLCASSIGQEHTGELFFGEGSRLTVL.

V usage is TRBV28 and J usage is TRBJ1-5; D is possibly TRBD1 (6 bases). Trimming stripped 6 bases from V and 7 bases from J, with 13 bases between. Germline assignment: CDR1 MDHEN and CDR2 SYDVKM. The CDR3 is 13 residues long. CDR3 loop: CASRPQGFQPQHF. In DNA form, the CDR3 reads TGTGCCAGCAGACCACAGGGATTCCAGCCCCAGCATTTT.

A single count supports this clone. CDR3 in amino acids: CASRAGTGNQPQHF. The DNA of the CDR3 is TGTGCCAGCAGGGCCGGGACAGGGAATCAGCCCCAGCATTTT. The rearrangement joins TRBV28 to TRBJ1-5; 9 bases are a match to TRBD1. The CDR3 extends over 14 amino acids. Germline V gene data show CDR1 as MDHEN and CDR2 as SYDVKM. V was clipped by 6 bases and J by 4 bases; unmatched bases: 4.

The V and J genes are TRBV25-1 and TRBJ1-4, with TRBD1 identical over 8 bases. Trimming took 2 bases from V and 4 from J; bases not matched to a gene: 0. Germline values: CDR1 MGHDK, CDR2 SYGVNS. The CDR3 is made up of 14 amino acids. The CDR3: CASSEGQGNEKLFF. The CDR3 DNA reads TGTGCCAGCAGTGAAGGACAGGGTAATGAAAAACTGTTTTTT.

This clone was found once. The chain carries TRBV15 and TRBJ2-1, with no clear D. V lost 0 bases to trimming and J lost 9 bases, with 18 bases between them. Germline loops: CDR1 LNHNV, CDR2 YYDKDF (reference sequence). This CDR3 spans 16 amino acids. The CDR3 protein is CATSRDQQLGAREQFF. DNA for the CDR3: TGTGCCACCAGCAGAGATCAACAGCTCGGAGCTCGTGAGCAGTTCTTC.

The CDR3 loop is CASSLERGPKGYEQYF. Written as DNA, the CDR3 is TGTGCCAGCAGCTTAGAAAGGGGGCCCAAAGGCTACGAGCAGTACTTC. The chain couples TRBV7-9 to TRBJ2-7, with 7 bases matching TRBD1. J was trimmed by 3 bases and V by 1 base; bases with no gene match: 9. Germline CDR1 reads SEHNR; CDR2 reads FQNEAQ (reference sequence). The CDR3 is 16 amino acids.

The chain recombines TRBV6-5 with TRBJ2-1; TRBD2 matches 11 bases. V trimming: 4 bases; J trimming: 6 bases; junction bases outside the gene matches: 8. Germline CDR1 MNHEY, CDR2 SVGAGI. The CDR3 has 16 amino acids. The CDR3 here is CASSFRLLAGANEQFF. In nucleotides, the CDR3 is TGTGCCAGCAGTTTTCGTTTACTAGCGGGAGCCAATGAGCAGTTCTTC.

CDR3 in amino acids: CAWRRAGVYEQYF. Written as DNA, the CDR3 is TGTGCCTGGCGACGAGCGGGAGTATACGAGCAGTACTTC. The chain is built from TRBV30 and TRBJ2-7; 8 bases fit TRBD2. This CDR3 contains 13 residues. Trimming at V came to 5 bases and at J to 4 bases, leaving 7 bases not matched to a gene. Germline-derived CDR1 and CDR2 are GTSNPN and SVGIG (reference sequence). Combining the CDR3 with reference TRBV30 and TRBJ2-7 gives the whole variable domain SQTIHQWPATLVQPVGSPLSLECTVEGTSNPNLYWYRQAAGRGLQLLFYSVGIGQISSEVPQNLSASRPQDRQFILSSKKLLLSDSGFYLCAWRRAGVYEQYFGPGTRLTVT.

CDR3 DNA: TGTGCCAGCAGCCCACGCGGGATCGGTGAGACCCAGTACTTC. As protein: CASSPRGIGETQYF. This rearrangement joins TRBV7-2 to TRBJ2-5, with D possibly TRBD2 on 6 matching bases. Deletions cut 5 bases from V and 5 bases from J, with 15 bases between. Germline assignment: CDR1 SGHTA and CDR2 FQGNSA. The CDR3 totals 14 residues.

The chain combines TRBV4-2 with TRBJ1-3; 7 bases line up with TRBD1. Germline CDR1 reads LGHNA; CDR2 reads YNFKEQ. J lost 4 bases, V lost 2 bases, and 14 bases had no gene match. The CDR3 loop spans 18 amino acids. This CDR3 is CASSQPTGARRFGNTIYF. CDR3 coding DNA: TGTGCCAGCAGCCAACCTACAGGGGCCCGGAGGTTCGGAAACACCATATATTTT.

V gene TRBV28 combines with J gene TRBJ1-2, with 8 bases aligning to TRBD1. This CDR3 is 15 amino acids long. Germline V gene sequence: CDR1 MDHEN, CDR2 SYDVKM. The V gene end was trimmed by 5 bases and the J gene end by 7 bases; junction bases not matched to a gene: 12. The CDR3 DNA sequence: TGTGCCAGCAGTCAGATCGGGCAGGGGGCCCGTGGCTACACCTTC. Translation: CASSQIGQGARGYTF.

CDR3 in DNA: TGTGCCAGCAGCTTAGGCCGGGTTGGAAACACCATATATTTT. This sequence encodes CASSLGRVGNTIYF. This chain connects TRBV11-2 to TRBJ1-3; no firm D call. Germline-derived CDR1 and CDR2 are SGHAT and FQNNGV. V was clipped by 1 base and J by 3 bases, with 7 bases between them. The CDR3 contains 14 residues.

The V call is TRBV30, the J call TRBJ2-4, with D perhaps being TRBD1 or TRBD2 (5 bases each). V was clipped by 5 bases and J by 1 base, with 9 bases between them. The germline V gene has CDR1 GTSNPN and CDR2 SVGIG (reference sequence). This CDR3 is 13 amino acids long. The CDR3 spells CAWGEGAKNIQYF. The DNA for the CDR3 is TGTGCCTGGGGAGAGGGGGCCAAAAACATTCAGTACTTC.

As to this clone: Other nucleotide sequences from this sample produce the same CDR3. This chain uses TRBV19 with TRBJ1-4; no firm D call. The CDR3 covers 13 residues. CDR1 is LNHDA and CDR2 is SQIVND in the germline V gene (reference sequence). V was cut by 7 bases and J by 0 bases, with 6 bases left in between. CDR3 loop: CASTRTTNEKLFF. In DNA, the CDR3 is TGTGCCAGTACCAGGACAACTAATGAAAAACTGTTTTTT.

This chain links TRBV5-4 with TRBJ2-3; D may be TRBD2 (5 bases). V was shortened by 7 bases and J by 4 bases, with 13 bases between the two germline ends. Germline V lookup: CDR1 SGHNT, CDR2 YYREEE (reference sequence). The CDR3 totals 13 residues. The CDR3 DNA is TGTGCCAGCCTCCTAGCTGGGGCAGATACGCAGTATTTT. Protein product: CASLLAGADTQYF.

This sequence joins TRBV5-1 and TRBJ1-3, with D perhaps TRBD1 (6 bases). Trimming left V 4 bases short and J 0 bases short, with 11 bases between. The CDR3 spans 15 residues. Looked up from germline, CDR1 is SGHRS and CDR2 is YFSETQ. CDR3 sequence: CASSPGAFSGNTIYF. The DNA of the CDR3 is TGCGCCAGCAGCCCAGGGGCCTTCTCTGGAAACACCATATATTTT.

The chain has TRBV7-8 and TRBJ1-5; D possibly corresponds to TRBD1 (6 bases). Germline V gene sequence: CDR1 SGHVS, CDR2 FQNEAQ. V was pared by 4 bases and J by 2 bases, with 15 bases between. This CDR3 region has 16 residues. CDR3 region: CASSSDGGPGNQPQHF. CDR3 sequence (DNA): TGTGCCAGCAGCTCTGATGGGGGGCCCGGCAATCAGCCCCAGCATTTT.

This clone was observed a single time. The rearrangement uses TRBV5-8 and TRBJ1-6; D gene uncertain. The CDR3 is 11 residues long. Germline CDR1 and CDR2: SGHTS and YDEGEE. V lost 1 base to trimming and J lost 13 bases, with 6 bases between them. CDR3 region: CASSLSRPLHF. The CDR3 DNA reads as TGTGCCAGCAGCTTGTCTCGGCCCCTCCACTTT.

The chain joins TRBV2 to TRBJ2-7; 10 nucleotides align to TRBD2. Germline V gene lookup returns CDR1 SNHLY and CDR2 FYNNEI. With V trimmed by 5 bases and J by 5 bases, 9 bases remained unmatched. CDR3 length: 15 residues. CDR3 residues: CASSRLAGNSDEQYF. The CDR3 region has the DNA TGTGCCAGCAGTAGACTAGCGGGTAATAGCGACGAGCAGTACTTC. The variable domain in full, completed from reference TRBV2 and TRBJ2-7, reads EPEVTQTPSHQVTQMGQEVILRCVPISNHLYFYWYRQILGQKVEFLVSFYNNEISEKSEIFDDQFSVERPDGSNFTLKIRSTKLEDSAMYFCASSRLAGNSDEQYFGPGTRLTVT.

The genes are TRBV5-5 and TRBJ2-7, with 10 bases that match TRBD2. The CDR3 consists of 15 residues. In germline, CDR1 is SGHKS, CDR2 YYEKEE (reference sequence). Trimming at V came to 4 bases and at J to 4 bases, leaving 8 bases not matched to a gene. The CDR3 is CASSLLAGDAYEQYF. The CDR3 DNA reads as TGTGCCAGCAGCCTTCTAGCGGGGGACGCTTACGAGCAGTACTTC.

V is TRBV5-1 and J is TRBJ2-4; D is perhaps TRBD1 (6 bases). Germline lookup yields CDR1 SGHRS and CDR2 YFSETQ. V lost 0 bases, J lost 2 bases, and 15 bases lay in between. The length of the CDR3 is 17 residues. Here the CDR3 DNA reads TGCGCCAGCAGCTTGGCCACAGGACAGTCAACCAAAAACATTCAGTACTTC. Its protein is CASSLATGQSTKNIQYF. Filled out from reference TRBV5-1 and TRBJ2-4, the complete variable domain reads KAGVTQTPRYLIKTRGQQVTLSCSPISGHRSVSWYQQTPGQGLQFLFEYFSETQRNKGNFPGRFSGRQFSNSRSEMNVSTLELGDSALYLCASSLATGQSTKNIQYFGAGTRLSVL.

The rearrangement links TRBV2 to TRBJ1-3; no clear D gene. This CDR3 is built from 14 residues. Trimming took off 7 bases at V and 0 bases at J, with 10 bases between the two ends. Germline loops: CDR1 SNHLY, CDR2 FYNNEI. CDR3 amino acids: CASIQSVSGNTIYF. The DNA of the CDR3 is TGTGCCAGCATCCAGTCCGTCTCTGGAAACACCATATATTTT.

The chain is built from TRBV30 and TRBJ2-3; perhaps D is TRBD1 or TRBD2 (6 bases each). CDR3 length: 15 amino acids. CDR1 GTSNPN and CDR2 SVGIG come from the germline V gene (reference sequence). The germline V and J ends were trimmed by 0 bases and 0 bases, with 10 bases remaining between them. The CDR3 nucleotides read TGTGCCTGGAGTGTCGGGGGCGAAAGCACAGATACGCAGTATTTT. Its translation: CAWSVGGESTDTQYF. The variable domain in full, with the rest retrieved from reference TRBV30 and TRBJ2-3, is SQTIHQWPATLVQPVGSPLSLECTVEGTSNPNLYWYRQAAGRGLQLLFYSVGIGQISSEVPQNLSASRPQDRQFILSSKKLLLSDSGFYLCAWSVGGESTDTQYFGPGTRLTVL.

This chain links TRBV4-1 with TRBJ2-3, with 7 bases that match TRBD1. V trimming: 0 bases; J trimming: 4 bases; junction bases outside the gene matches: 10. CDR3 size: 17 residues. CDR1 MGHRA and CDR2 YSYEKL come from the germline V gene. CDR3 bases: TGCGCCAGCAGCCAAGATATAGGGGGCGACGCCCCAGATACGCAGTATTTT. Translating it yields CASSQDIGGDAPDTQYF.